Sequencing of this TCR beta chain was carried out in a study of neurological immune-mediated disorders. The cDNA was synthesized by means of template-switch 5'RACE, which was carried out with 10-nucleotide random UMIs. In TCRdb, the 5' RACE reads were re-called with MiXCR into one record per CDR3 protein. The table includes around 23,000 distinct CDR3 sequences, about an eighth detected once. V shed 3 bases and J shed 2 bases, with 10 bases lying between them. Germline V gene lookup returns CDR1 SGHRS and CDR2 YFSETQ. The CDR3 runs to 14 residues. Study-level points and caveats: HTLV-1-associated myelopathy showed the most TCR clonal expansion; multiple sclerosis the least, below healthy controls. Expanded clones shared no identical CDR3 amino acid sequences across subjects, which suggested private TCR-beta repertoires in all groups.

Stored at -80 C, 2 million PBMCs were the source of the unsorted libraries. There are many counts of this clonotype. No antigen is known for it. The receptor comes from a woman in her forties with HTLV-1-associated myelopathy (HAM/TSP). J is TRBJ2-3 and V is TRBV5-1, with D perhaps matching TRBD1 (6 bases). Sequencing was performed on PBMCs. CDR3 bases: TGCGCCAGCAGCTGGACAGCGATCACAGATACGCAGTATTTT. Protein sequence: CASSWTAITDTQYF.